This T cell receptor beta chain was profiled in a study of CD8+ T cells in alopecia areata. Whole-study context: A regimen of oral tofacitinib, 5 to 10 mg twice daily, was given to treated patients.

Treatment specified: oral pan-JAK inhibitor, 5-10 mg twice daily. Extracted RNA was reverse transcribed into cDNA, the sequencing template. This table comes from immunoSEQ multiplex PCR, and its TCRdb copy is limited to in-frame clones, with some not included. This sample has over 60,000 clones, with just over 45% found just once. CDR1 is SGHAT, CDR2 FQDESV, per germline (reference sequence). The CDR3 covers 13 residues. V lost 3 bases, J lost 7 bases, and 10 bases lay in between. This sequence joins TRBV11-1 and TRBJ1-5; D uncertain. This material consisted of CD8+ T cells sorted from blood, taken at approximately week 39, from a patient treated with tofacitinib. The receptor comes from a human donor with alopecia areata. The CDR3 loop reads CASSFSTEQPQHF. CDR3 DNA sequence: TGTGCCAGCAGCTTCTCCACCGAACAGCCCCAGCATTTT. Based on the CDR3 plus reference TRBV11-1 and TRBJ1-5, the full variable domain is EAEVAQSPRYKITEKSQAVAFWCDPISGHATLYWYRQILGQGPELLVQFQDESVVDDSQLPKDRFSAERLKGVDSTLKIQPAELGDSAMYLCASSFSTEQPQHFGDGTRLSIL.